This T cell receptor beta chain is from a study of CD8+ T cells in alopecia areata. Across the whole study: Grafted skin came from C3H/HeJ donors with spontaneous alopecia (about 6-12 months old) and was placed on approximately 7-10-week-old female C3H/HeJ mice.

Sequencing used cDNA as its template, made by extracting RNA and reverse transcribing it. The repertoire was sequenced with immunoSEQ multiplex PCR; TCRdb's copy has only in-frame clones and lacks some. The specimen has 270,000 or so clones, none found just once. This clone showed up just a few times. The gene names here belong to mouse. Read data end 4 residues before the CDR3 end; the end is taken from the germline J gene. This CDR3 region has 13 residues. The V end was cut by 1 base, the J end by 3 bases, with 6 bases between. From germline, CDR1 is FNHDT and CDR2 SITEND (reference sequence). Markers including CD4, CD8alpha, NKG2D and NKG2ACE guided sorting of pooled cutaneous lymph node cells.

This sequence was found in a C3H/HeJ mouse with alopecia areata. MHC haplotype of the mouse line: H2-k. The chain uses TRBV19 and TRBJ2-5; D uncertain. Material for sequencing was CD4+ T cells sorted from a lymph node. The sequenced CDR3 bases are TGTGCCAGCAGTATAAGCCTGCAAGAC. This codes for CASSISLQD. The whole CDR3 reads CASSISLQDTQYF.